This section outlines one T cell receptor beta chain sequence together with its context. Its target is unknown. This record comes from a study of OX40 agonist ivuxolimab in advanced cancers. At the level of the study: The patients got ivuxolimab, which is an agonistic anti-OX40 (CD134) antibody. Ivuxolimab was delivered to patients intravenously every 2 weeks at doses spanning 0.01 to 10 mg/kg.

Samples of blood were obtained at baseline, on cycle 4 day 1, and on cycle 7 day 1. The germline CDR1 and CDR2 sequences are ENHRY and SYGVKD. The length of the CDR3 is 12 residues. Deletions cut 10 bases from V and 2 bases from J, with 10 bases between. The method was immunoSEQ multiplex PCR; TCRdb's version includes in-frame clones alone and lacks a portion of them. The repertoire has some 48,000 clones, under 90% of them found once; the top ten carry under 30%. Notes on the study in general: Among some nonresponders, normalized T-cell clonal expansion was also low.

The chain recombines TRBV10-3 with TRBJ2-3; D not certain. This receptor was taken from an adult with an advanced solid tumor such as melanoma, head and neck, liver or kidney cancer. This specimen was CD4+ or CD8+ T cells sorted from blood, taken in a trial of the OX40 agonist ivuxolimab. The CDR3 sequence: CATLDYTDTQYF. The CDR3 DNA sequence: TGTGCCACCCTGGATTACACAGATACGCAGTATTTT.